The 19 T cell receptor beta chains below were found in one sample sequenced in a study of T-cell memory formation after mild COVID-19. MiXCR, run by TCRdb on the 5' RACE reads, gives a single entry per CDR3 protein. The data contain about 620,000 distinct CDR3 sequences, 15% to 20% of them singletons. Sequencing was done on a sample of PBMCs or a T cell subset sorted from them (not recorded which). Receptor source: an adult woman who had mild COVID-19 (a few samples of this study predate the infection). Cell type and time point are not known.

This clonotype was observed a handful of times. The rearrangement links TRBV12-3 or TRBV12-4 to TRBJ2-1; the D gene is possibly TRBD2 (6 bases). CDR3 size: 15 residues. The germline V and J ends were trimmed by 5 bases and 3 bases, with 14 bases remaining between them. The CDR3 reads CASSPGGAYYNEQFF. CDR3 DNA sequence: TGTGCCAGCAGTCCCGGCGGGGCCTACTACAATGAGCAGTTCTTC.

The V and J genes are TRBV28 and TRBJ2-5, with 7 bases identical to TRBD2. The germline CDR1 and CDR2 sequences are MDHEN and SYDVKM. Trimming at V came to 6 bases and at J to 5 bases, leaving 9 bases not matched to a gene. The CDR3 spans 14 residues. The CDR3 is CASSVTSPQETQYF. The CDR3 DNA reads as TGTGCCAGCAGCGTGACTAGCCCGCAGGAGACCCAGTACTTC.

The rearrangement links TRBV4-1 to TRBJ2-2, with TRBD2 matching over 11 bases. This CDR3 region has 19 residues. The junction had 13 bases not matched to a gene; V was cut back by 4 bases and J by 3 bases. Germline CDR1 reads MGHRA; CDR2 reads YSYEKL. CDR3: CASSPPRGSGRADTGELFF. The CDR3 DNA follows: TGCGCCAGCAGCCCCCCCCGGGGTAGCGGGAGGGCCGACACCGGGGAGCTGTTTTTT.

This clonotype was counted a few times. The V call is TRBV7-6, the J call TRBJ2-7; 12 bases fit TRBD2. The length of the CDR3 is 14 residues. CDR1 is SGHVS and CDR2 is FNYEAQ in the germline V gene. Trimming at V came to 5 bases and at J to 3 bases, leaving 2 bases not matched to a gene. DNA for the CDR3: TGTGCCAGCAGCCAGACTAGCGGGGGCTACGAGCAGTACTTC. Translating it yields CASSQTSGGYEQYF.

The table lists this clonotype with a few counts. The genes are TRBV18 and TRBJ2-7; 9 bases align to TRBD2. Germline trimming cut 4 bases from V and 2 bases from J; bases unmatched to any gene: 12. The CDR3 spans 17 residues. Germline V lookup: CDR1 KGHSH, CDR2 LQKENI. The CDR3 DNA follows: TGTGCCAGCTCACGGGGAACTAGCGGGTCGACGACCTACGAGCAGTACTTC. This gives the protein CASSRGTSGSTTYEQYF.

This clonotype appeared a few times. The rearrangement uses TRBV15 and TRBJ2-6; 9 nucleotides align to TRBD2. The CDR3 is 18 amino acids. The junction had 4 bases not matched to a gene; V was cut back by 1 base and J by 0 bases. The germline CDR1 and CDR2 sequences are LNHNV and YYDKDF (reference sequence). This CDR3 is CATSRVRLAVSGANVLTF. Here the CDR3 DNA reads TGTGCCACCAGCAGAGTTCGACTAGCGGTCTCTGGGGCCAACGTCCTGACTTTC.

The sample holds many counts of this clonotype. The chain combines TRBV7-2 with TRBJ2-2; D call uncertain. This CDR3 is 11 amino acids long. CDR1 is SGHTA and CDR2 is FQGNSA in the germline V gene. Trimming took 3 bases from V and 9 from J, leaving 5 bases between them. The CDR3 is CASSFYRELFF. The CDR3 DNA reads TGTGCCAGCAGCTTTTATCGGGAGCTGTTTTTT.

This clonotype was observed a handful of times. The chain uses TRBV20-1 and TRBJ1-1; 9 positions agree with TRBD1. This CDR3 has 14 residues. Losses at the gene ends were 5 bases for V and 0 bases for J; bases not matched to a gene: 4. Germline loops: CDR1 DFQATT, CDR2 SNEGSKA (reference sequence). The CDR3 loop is CSAPWTGVNTEAFF. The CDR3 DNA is TGCAGTGCTCCCTGGACAGGGGTGAACACTGAAGCTTTCTTT.

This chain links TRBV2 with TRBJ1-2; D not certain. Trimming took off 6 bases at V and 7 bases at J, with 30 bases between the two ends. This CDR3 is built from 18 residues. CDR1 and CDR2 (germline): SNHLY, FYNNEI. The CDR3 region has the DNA TGTGCCAGCAGAGGCGGTACAAACAGAATTGTGGTGAGAGGTGGCTACACCTTC. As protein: CASRGGTNRIVVRGGYTF.

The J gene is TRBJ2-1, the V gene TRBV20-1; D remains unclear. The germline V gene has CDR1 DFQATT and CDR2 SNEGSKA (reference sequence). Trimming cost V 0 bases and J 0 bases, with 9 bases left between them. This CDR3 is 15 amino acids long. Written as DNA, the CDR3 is TGCAGTGCTAGAGATTTAGAGAGCTCCTACAATGAGCAGTTCTTC. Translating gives CSARDLESSYNEQFF.

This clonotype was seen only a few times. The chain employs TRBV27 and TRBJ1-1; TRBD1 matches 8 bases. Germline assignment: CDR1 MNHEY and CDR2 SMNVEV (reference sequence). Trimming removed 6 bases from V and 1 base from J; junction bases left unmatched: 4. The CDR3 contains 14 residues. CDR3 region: CASSIQGGNTEAFF. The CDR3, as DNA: TGTGCCAGCAGCATACAGGGGGGGAACACTGAAGCTTTCTTT.

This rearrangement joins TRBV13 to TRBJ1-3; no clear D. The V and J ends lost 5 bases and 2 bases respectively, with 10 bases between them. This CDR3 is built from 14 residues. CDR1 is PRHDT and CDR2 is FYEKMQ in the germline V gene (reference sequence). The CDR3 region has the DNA TGTGCCAGCAGCCTTGGTAGGACTGGAAACACCATATATTTT. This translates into CASSLGRTGNTIYF.

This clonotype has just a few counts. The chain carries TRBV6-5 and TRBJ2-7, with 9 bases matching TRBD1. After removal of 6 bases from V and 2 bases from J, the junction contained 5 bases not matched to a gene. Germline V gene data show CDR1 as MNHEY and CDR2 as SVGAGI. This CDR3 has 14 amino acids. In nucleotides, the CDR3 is TGTGCCAGCAGACGGACAGGGGAGGCCTACGAGCAGTACTTC. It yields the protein CASRRTGEAYEQYF.

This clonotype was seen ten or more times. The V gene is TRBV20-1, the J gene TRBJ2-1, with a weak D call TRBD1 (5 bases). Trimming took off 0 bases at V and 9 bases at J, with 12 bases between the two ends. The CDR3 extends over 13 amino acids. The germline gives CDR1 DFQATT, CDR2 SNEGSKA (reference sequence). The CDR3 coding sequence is TGCAGTGCTAGAGATACAGGTGTCTCTGAGCAGTTCTTC. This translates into CSARDTGVSEQFF.

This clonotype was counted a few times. CDR3 DNA: TGTGCCACCCTGGGGGGCGAAGCAGATACGCAGTATTTT. Translated: CATLGGEADTQYF. The chain links TRBV2 to TRBJ2-3; D could derive from TRBD1 or TRBD2 (6 bases each). Germline V gene sequence: CDR1 SNHLY, CDR2 FYNNEI. V shed 10 bases and J shed 4 bases, with 15 bases lying between them. The CDR3 has 13 amino acids.

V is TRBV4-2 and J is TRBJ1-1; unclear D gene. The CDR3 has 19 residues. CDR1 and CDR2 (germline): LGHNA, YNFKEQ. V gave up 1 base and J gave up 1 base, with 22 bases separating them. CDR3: CASSQGVQVSGGSNTEAFF. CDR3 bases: TGTGCCAGCAGCCAAGGGGTTCAAGTTTCGGGAGGTTCGAACACTGAAGCTTTCTTT.

CDR3: CSARGTGYEGQYF. The CDR3 nucleotides are TGCAGTGCTAGAGGGACAGGGTACGAAGGGCAGTACTTC. V gene TRBV20-1 combines with J gene TRBJ2-7; 8 bases agree with TRBD1. Germline values: CDR1 DFQATT, CDR2 SNEGSKA (reference sequence). This CDR3 is 13 amino acids long. Trimming removed 1 base from V and 9 bases from J; junction bases left unmatched: 8.

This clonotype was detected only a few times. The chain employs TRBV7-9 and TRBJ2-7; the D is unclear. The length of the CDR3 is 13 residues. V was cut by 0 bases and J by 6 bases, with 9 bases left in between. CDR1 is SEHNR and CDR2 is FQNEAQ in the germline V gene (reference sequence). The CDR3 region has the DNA TGTGCCAGCAGCTTAGCTGTTAGCAGCGAGCAGTACTTC. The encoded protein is CASSLAVSSEQYF.

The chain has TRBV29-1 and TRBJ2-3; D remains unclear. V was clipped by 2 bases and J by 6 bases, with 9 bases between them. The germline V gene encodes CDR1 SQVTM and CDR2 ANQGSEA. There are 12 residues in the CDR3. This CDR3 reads CSVETPRDTQYF. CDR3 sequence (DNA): TGCAGCGTTGAAACGCCGAGGGATACGCAGTATTTT.